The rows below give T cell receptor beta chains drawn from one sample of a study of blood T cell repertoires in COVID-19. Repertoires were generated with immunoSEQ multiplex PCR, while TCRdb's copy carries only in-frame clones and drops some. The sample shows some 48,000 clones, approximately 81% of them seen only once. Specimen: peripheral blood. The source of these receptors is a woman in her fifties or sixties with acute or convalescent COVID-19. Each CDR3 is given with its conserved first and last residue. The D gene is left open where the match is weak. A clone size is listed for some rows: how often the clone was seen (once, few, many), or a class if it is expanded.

CDR3 DNA: TGTGCCAGCAGTTACAGTCAGTTTAACTATGGCTACACCTTC
CDR3 protein: CASSYSQFNYGYTF
clone size: -
CDR3 length: 14
D gene: -
J gene: TRBJ1-2
V gene: TRBV6-6

CDR3 DNA: TGTGCCAGCACCCCGGGACAGCCTTCCAATTCACCCCTCCACTTT
CDR3 protein: CASTPGQPSNSPLHF
clone size: -
CDR3 length: 15
D gene: TRBD1
J gene: TRBJ1-6
V gene: TRBV2

CDR3 DNA: TGTGCCAGCAGCTCTGCCGACAGACCCTATGGCTACACCTTC
CDR3 protein: CASSSADRPYGYTF
clone size: few
CDR3 length: 14
D gene: -
J gene: TRBJ1-2
V gene: TRBV5-4

CDR3 DNA: TGTGCCAGCAGTGAACAGGGGTCTGGGGCCAACGTCCTGACTTTC
CDR3 protein: CASSEQGSGANVLTF
clone size: -
CDR3 length: 15
D gene: -
J gene: TRBJ2-6
V gene: TRBV2

CDR3 DNA: TGTGCCAGCAGACGGACAGTCAATCAGCCCCAGCATTTT
CDR3 protein: CASRRTVNQPQHF
clone size: -
CDR3 length: 13
D gene: -
J gene: TRBJ1-5
V gene: TRBV6-5

CDR3 DNA: TGTGCCAGCAGTTTAGGGGAGAGCTCCTATAATTCACCCCTCCACTTT
CDR3 protein: CASSLGESSYNSPLHF
clone size: -
CDR3 length: 16
D gene: -
J gene: TRBJ1-6
V gene: TRBV27

CDR3 DNA: TGCGCCAGCAGCGTGGGACTGAGGTCCGGGGAGCTGTTTTTT
CDR3 protein: CASSVGLRSGELFF
clone size: -
CDR3 length: 14
D gene: -
J gene: TRBJ2-2
V gene: TRBV5-1

CDR3 DNA: TGTGCCAGCAGCTTTTACCGGGGGGCTAGCACAGATACGCAGTATTTT
CDR3 protein: CASSFYRGASTDTQYF
clone size: -
CDR3 length: 16
D gene: -
J gene: TRBJ2-3
V gene: TRBV13

CDR3 DNA: TGTGCCTCAACCGGAAGCGCCACCGGGGAGCTGTTTTTT
CDR3 protein: CASTGSATGELFF
clone size: -
CDR3 length: 13
D gene: -
J gene: TRBJ2-2
V gene: TRBV10-3

CDR3 DNA: TGTGCCAGCAGTGAACGGTACGAGCAGTACTTC
CDR3 protein: CASSERYEQYF
clone size: -
CDR3 length: 11
D gene: -
J gene: TRBJ2-7
V gene: TRBV2

CDR3 DNA: TGTGCCAGCAGCTTTCAGGGTTTTAACTATGGCTACACCTTC
CDR3 protein: CASSFQGFNYGYTF
clone size: -
CDR3 length: 14
D gene: -
J gene: TRBJ1-2
V gene: TRBV7-2

CDR3 DNA: TGTGCTAGTGGCCTTGAGGGACAGGGACGGACCGGGGAGCTGTTTTTT
CDR3 protein: CASGLEGQGRTGELFF
clone size: -
CDR3 length: 16
D gene: TRBD1
J gene: TRBJ2-2
V gene: TRBV12-5

CDR3 DNA: TGTGCCAGTAGTATGACTGGTTTCACCGGGGAGCTGTTTTTT
CDR3 protein: CASSMTGFTGELFF
clone size: -
CDR3 length: 14
D gene: -
J gene: TRBJ2-2
V gene: TRBV19

CDR3 DNA: TGTGCCAGCAGCTTAGGGGGGGCACAGGGGGTCAATCAGCCCCAGCATTTT
CDR3 protein: CASSLGGAQGVNQPQHF
clone size: -
CDR3 length: 17
D gene: TRBD1
J gene: TRBJ1-5
V gene: TRBV7-9

CDR3 DNA: TGTGCCAGCAGCCCACAGGGAAGACAGCCCCAGCATTTT
CDR3 protein: CASSPQGRQPQHF
clone size: -
CDR3 length: 13
D gene: -
J gene: TRBJ1-5
V gene: TRBV12-3/TRBV12-4